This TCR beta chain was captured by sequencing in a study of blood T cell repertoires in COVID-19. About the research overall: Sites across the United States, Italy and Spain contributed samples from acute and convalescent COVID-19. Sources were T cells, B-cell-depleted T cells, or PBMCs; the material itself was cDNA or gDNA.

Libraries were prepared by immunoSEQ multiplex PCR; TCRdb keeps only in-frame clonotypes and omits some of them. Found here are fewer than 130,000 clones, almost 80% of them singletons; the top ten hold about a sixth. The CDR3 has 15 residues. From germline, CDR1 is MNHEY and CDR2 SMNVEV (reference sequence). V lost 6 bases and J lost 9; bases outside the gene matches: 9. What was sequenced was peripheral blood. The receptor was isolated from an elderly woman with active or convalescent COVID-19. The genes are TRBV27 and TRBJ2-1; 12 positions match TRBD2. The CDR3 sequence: CASSPSGRANGEQFF. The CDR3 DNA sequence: TGTGCCAGCAGCCCTAGCGGGAGGGCCAACGGTGAGCAGTTCTTC.